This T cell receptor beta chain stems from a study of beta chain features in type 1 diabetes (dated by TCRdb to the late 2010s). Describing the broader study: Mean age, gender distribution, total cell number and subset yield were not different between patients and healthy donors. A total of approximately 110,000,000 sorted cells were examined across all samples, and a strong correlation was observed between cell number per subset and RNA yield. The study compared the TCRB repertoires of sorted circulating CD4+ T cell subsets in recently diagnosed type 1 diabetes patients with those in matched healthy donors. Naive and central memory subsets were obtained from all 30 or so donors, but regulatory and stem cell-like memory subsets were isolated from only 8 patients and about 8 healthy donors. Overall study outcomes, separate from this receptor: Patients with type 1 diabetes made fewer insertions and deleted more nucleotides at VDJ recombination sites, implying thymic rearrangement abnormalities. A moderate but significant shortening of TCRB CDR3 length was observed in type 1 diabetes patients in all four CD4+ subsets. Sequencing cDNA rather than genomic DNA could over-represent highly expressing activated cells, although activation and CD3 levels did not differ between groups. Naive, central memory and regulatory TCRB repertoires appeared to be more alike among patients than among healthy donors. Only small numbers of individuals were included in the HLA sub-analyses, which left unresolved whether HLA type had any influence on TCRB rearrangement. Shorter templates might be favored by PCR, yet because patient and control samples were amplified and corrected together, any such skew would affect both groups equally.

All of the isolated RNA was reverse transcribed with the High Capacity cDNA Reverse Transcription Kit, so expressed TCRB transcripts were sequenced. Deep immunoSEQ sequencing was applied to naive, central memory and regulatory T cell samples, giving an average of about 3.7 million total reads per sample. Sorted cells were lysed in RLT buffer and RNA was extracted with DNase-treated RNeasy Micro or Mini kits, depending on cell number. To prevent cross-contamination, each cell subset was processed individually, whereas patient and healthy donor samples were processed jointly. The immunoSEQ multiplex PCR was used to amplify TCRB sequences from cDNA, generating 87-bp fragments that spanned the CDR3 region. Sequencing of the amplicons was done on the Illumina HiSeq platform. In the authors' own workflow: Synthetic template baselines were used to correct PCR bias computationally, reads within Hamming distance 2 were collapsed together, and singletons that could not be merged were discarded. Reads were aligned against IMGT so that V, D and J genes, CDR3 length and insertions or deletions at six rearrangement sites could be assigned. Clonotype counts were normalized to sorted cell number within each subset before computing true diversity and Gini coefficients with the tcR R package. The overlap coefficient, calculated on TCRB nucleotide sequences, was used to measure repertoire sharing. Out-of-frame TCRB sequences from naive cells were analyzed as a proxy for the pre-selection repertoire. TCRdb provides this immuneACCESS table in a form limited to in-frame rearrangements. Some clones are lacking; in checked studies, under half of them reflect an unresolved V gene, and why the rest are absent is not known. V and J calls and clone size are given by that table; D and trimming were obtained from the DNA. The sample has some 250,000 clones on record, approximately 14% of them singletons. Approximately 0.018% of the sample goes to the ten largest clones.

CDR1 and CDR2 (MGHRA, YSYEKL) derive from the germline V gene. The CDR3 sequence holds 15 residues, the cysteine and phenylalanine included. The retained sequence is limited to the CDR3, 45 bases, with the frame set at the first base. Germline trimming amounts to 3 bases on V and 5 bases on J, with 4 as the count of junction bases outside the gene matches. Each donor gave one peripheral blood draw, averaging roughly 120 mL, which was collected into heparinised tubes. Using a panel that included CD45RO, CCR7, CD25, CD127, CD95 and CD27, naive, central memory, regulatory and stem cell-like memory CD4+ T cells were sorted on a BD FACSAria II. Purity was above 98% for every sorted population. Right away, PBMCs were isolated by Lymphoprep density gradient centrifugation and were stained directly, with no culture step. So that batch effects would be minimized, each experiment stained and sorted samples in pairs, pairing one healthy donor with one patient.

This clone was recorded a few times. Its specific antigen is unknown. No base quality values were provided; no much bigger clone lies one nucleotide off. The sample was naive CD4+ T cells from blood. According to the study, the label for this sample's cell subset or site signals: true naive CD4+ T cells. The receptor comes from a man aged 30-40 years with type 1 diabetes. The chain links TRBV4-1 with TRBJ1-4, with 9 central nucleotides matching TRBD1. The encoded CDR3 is CASSQDDRGNEKLFF. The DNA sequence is TGCGCCAGCAGCCAGGACGACAGGGGGAATGAAAAACTGTTTTTT.